Sequencing of this T cell receptor beta chain was carried out in a study of graft-versus-host responses after intestinal transplantation (dated by TCRdb to the early 2020s). Background for the entire study: Multivisceral, liver-intestinal, or isolated intestinal transplants were received by the recipients. Every recipient was given anti-thymocyte globulin induction, followed by approximately three years of maintenance tacrolimus and steroids. Rather than going through the commercial service, samples from three later patients were sequenced in-house on an Illumina MiSeq and processed with MiXCR. After intestinal transplantation, graft-versus-host and host-versus-graft alloreactive T cell clones in the graft, circulation and bone marrow were tracked using bulk TCR-beta CDR3 sequencing. Donor T cell macrochimerism was defined as a peak of at least 4% donor T cells among recipient peripheral blood mononuclear cells. To identify alloreactive clones, pre-transplant mixed lymphocyte reaction products were sequenced and then compared with unstimulated pre-transplant donor and recipient T cells. A cohort of approximately 24 intestinal transplant recipients, including one retransplant, was enrolled, and 3 patients lacking pretransplant specimens were excluded.

The CDR3 covers 15 residues, taking in both the cysteine and the phenylalanine. The read is trimmed to its CDR3 DNA, 45 bases read in frame from base 1. The germline ends are 12 bases apart after V is trimmed by 3 bases and J by 4 bases. Via the germline V gene (reference sequence), CDR1 is MNHEY and CDR2 SMNVEV. Read against the paper, the sample's time point label means: cells obtained before transplantation from donor or recipient. CD3+CD4+ and CD3+CD8+ populations were FACS-sorted from unstimulated pre-transplant donor and recipient cells taken from spleen or lymph nodes. Overall study results and their limits: Early after transplant, peak levels of circulating GvH clones were associated with declines in HvG clones. GvH clones were found in recipient bone marrow, and some of the GvH clones appeared earlier in ileal mucosa or blood, which is consistent with an intestinal mucosal origin. Conclusions were limited by the relatively low number and heterogeneity of intestinal transplant patients. In the allografts of patients with donor T cell macrochimerism, GvH to HvG T cell clonal ratios were high.

Only one count was recorded for this clone. Its antigen remains unidentified. Base qualities are missing; no much larger clone stands one base away. Libraries were prepared through the immunoSEQ multiplex PCR assay. For most patients, genomic DNA was isolated with the Qiagen DNeasy Blood and Tissue Kit and shipped frozen to Adaptive Biotechnologies for TCR sequencing. For most patients, genomic DNA was subjected to high-throughput TCR-beta CDR3 sequencing by Adaptive Biotechnologies. The paper's data handling went like this. TCR sequencing data were retrieved from Adaptive's ImmunoSEQ software for around 20 patients, whereas a few other patients were processed with MiXCR and VDJtools. To correct CD4 versus CD8 sorting errors, any sequence found in both subsets at a frequency ratio below 5:1 was removed. Because the origin of CDR3 nucleotide sequences shared between donor and recipient could not be assigned, those sequences were removed. Alloreactive clones required at least 2-fold expansion over unstimulated cells and minimum CFSE-low frequency of 0.002% (template counts) or 0.001% (read counts). Mappable clones were those detected in sequenced pre-transplant spleen, lymph node, or MLR CFSE-low populations of the donor or recipient. Cumulative frequency of alloreactive clones was calculated as a percentage of all sequences weighted by copy number. The clones in this table, taken by TCRdb from immuneACCESS, are in-frame only. Not every clone is retained; where verified, under half of the shortfall comes from an unresolved V gene, and the cause of the rest is unknown. Clone size and V and J calls were adopted from that table, with D and trimming inferred from the DNA. Across this sample there are 90,000 to 120,000 clones, with over 80% seen only once. Of the sample, over 0.55% is held by the ten largest clones.

The sample in question was unstimulated CD4+ T cells sorted from spleen or lymph node cells, obtained before transplant. The TCR sequence derives from a human donor who was the organ donor for an intestinal transplant. The chain was built from TRBV27 and TRBJ2-2; no D gene can be assigned with confidence. The base sequence is TGTGCCAGCAGTTTTGGTCAGACGTTCACCGGGGAGCTGTTTTTT. This gives the protein CASSFGQTFTGELFF.